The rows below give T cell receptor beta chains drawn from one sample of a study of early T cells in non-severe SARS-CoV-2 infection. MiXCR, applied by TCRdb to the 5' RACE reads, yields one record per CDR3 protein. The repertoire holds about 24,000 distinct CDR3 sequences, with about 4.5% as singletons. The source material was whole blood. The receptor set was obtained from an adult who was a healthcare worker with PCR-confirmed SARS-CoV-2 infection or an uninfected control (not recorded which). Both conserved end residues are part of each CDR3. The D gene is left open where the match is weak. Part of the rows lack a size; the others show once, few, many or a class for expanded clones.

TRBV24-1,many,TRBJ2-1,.,TGTGCCACCAGTGATCCTGGACAGATCTACAATGAGCAGTTCTTC,CATSDPGQIYNEQFF
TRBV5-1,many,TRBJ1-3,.,TGCGCCAGCAGCTGGGGAAGCACAGGGACAACTGGAAACACCATATATTTT,CASSWGSTGTTGNTIYF
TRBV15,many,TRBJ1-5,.,TGTGCCACCAGCAGGGACGCGACCGGGACACATCAGCCCCAGCATTTT,CATSRDATGTHQPQHF
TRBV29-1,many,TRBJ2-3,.,TGCAGCGCCCGTATCACAGGGAGTCGGCAGTATTTT,CSARITGSRQYF
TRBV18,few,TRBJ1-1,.,TGTGCCAGCTCACAATCCCGGGGCACTGAAGCTTTCTTT,CASSQSRGTEAFF
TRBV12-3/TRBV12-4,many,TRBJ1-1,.,TGTGCCAGCAGATTTAACAGGGACGACACTGAAGCTTTCTTT,CASRFNRDDTEAFF
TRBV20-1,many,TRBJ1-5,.,TGCAGTGCTAGGTCCCTCGGACAGAGAAATCAGCCCCAGCATTTT,CSARSLGQRNQPQHF
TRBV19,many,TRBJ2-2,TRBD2,TGTGCCAGCTCGGGACTAGCTCTTGGGGAGCTGTTTTTT,CASSGLALGELFF
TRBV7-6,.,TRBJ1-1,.,TGTGCCAGCAGCTTAGCCCCCGTGGGGGGTTCTAACACTGAAGCTTTCTTT,CASSLAPVGGSNTEAFF
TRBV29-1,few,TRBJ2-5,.,TGCAGCGTTGAGGCGGCAGAGACCCAGTACTTC,CSVEAAETQYF
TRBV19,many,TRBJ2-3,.,TGTGCCAGTAGTCTCGGGGTAGAGCGGGCCACAGATACGCAGTATTTT,CASSLGVERATDTQYF
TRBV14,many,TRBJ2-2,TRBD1,TGTGCCAGCAGCCCTACACCGACAGGGATGTTGACCGGGGAGCTGTTTTTT,CASSPTPTGMLTGELFF
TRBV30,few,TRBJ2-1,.,TGTGCCTGGAGTGCGGACTGGGGTGAGCAGTTCTTC,CAWSADWGEQFF
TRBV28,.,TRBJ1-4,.,.,CASSSSGQGSEKLFF
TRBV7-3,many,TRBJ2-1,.,TGTGCCAGCAGCTTATCGGGGGATGAGCAGTTCTTC,CASSLSGDEQFF
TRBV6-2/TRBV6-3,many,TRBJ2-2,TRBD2,TGTGCCAGCAGTTTTTACAGACGAATAGCGGGAGGAAATCCCGGGGAGCTGTTTTTT,CASSFYRRIAGGNPGELFF
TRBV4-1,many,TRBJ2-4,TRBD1,TGCGCCAGCATAGTGGGACAGGGGCAAAACATTCAGTACTTC,CASIVGQGQNIQYF
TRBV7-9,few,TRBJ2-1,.,TGTGCCAGCAGCTTAGATGAGCAGTTCTTC,CASSLDEQFF
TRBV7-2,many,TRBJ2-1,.,TGTGCCAGCAGCTTCGACGCTATCCAGCAGTTCTTC,CASSFDAIQQFF
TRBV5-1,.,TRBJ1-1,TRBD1,TGCGCCAGCAGCAACCGGGACAGGGCCATGAACACTGAAGCTTTCTTT,CASSNRDRAMNTEAFF
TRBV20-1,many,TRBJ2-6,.,TGCAGTGCTGCCAACGGGGAGTCTGGGGCCAACGTCCTGACTTTC,CSAANGESGANVLTF
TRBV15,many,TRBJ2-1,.,TGTGCCACCAGCAGAGATCGAAGCGGTCAACCTCTTAGACCCGCCAATGAGCAGTTCTTC,CATSRDRSGQPLRPANEQFF
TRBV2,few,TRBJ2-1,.,TGTGCCAGCACTGGAGAGTCGAGAATCAGGGGTAATGAGCAGTTCTTC,CASTGESRIRGNEQFF
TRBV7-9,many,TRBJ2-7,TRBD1,TGTGCCAGCAGCCTAACACGGGACAGGGAGCAGGAGCAGTACTTC,CASSLTRDREQEQYF
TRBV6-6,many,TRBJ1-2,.,TGTGCCAGCAGTTACGGGGCAGGGAATGCCTATGGCTACACCTTC,CASSYGAGNAYGYTF
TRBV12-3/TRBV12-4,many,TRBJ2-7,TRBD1,TGTGCCAGCAGTTCCCGGGGGACAGGCGCCTACGAGCAGTACTTC,CASSSRGTGAYEQYF
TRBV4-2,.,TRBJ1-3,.,TGTGCCAGCAGCCCTACCGACAGCCGGAGCTCTGGAAACACCATATATTTT,CASSPTDSRSSGNTIYF
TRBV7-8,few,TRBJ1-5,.,TGTGCCAGCAGCTTAGTGGGAGGCACTCAGCCCCGGCATTTT,CASSLVGGTQPRHF
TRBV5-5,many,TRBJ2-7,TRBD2,TGTGCCAGCAGCTACAGTGCACTAGCGGGGCTATTAACCGAAACCTACGAGCAGTACTTC,CASSYSALAGLLTETYEQYF
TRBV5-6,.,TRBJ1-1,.,TGTGCCAGCAGCTTGGAAAGTATGAACACTGAAGCTTTCTTT,CASSLESMNTEAFF
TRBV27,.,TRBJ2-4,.,TGTGCCAGCAGTTTACTAGGGACAGCCGGGGGAGCCAAAAACATTCAGTACTTC,CASSLLGTAGGAKNIQYF
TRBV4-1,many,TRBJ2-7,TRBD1,TGCGCCAGCAGCCAAGAAGGACAGGCGACCGCACAAACCTACGAGCAGTACTTC,CASSQEGQATAQTYEQYF
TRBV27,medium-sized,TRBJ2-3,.,TGTGCCCGTGAAGCGGTTCCTTTT,CAREAVPF
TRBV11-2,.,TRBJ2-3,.,TGTGCCAGCAGCTTAGAAGGGAGGGATACGCAGTATTTT,CASSLEGRDTQYF
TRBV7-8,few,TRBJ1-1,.,TGTGCCAGCAGCTTAGTAGCGGGGGACACTGAAGCTTTCTTT,CASSLVAGDTEAFF
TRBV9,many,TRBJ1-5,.,TGTGCCAGCAGCGTCAACGAGGGTGCCAATCAGCCCCAGCATTTT,CASSVNEGANQPQHF
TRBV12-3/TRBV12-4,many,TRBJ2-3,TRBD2,TGTGCCAGCAGCGGGACTAGCGGGGAGCCTAGCACAGATACGCAGTATTTT,CASSGTSGEPSTDTQYF
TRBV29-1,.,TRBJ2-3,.,TGCAGCGTTGAGAGAGGAGAAGATACGCAGTATTTT,CSVERGEDTQYF
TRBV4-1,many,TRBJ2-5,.,TGCGCCAGCAGCCCCTTGACGGGTGGGTACCAAGAGACCCAGTACTTC,CASSPLTGGYQETQYF
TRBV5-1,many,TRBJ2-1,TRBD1,TGCGCCAGCAGCTTCGGACAGGGGGCCAATGAGCAGTTCTTC,CASSFGQGANEQFF
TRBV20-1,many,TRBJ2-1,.,TGCAGTGCTAGAGATCAGGGTAGGGAGCAGTTCTTC,CSARDQGREQFF
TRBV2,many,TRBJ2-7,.,TGTGCCAGCAGCCGGGACCATACCTACGAGCAGTACTTC,CASSRDHTYEQYF
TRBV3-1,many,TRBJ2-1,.,TGTGCCAGCAGCCAAGGACGGGAGAGGGGTGAGCAGTTCTTC,CASSQGRERGEQFF
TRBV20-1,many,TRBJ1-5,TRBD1,TGCAGTGCTAGAGTCACAGGGGGCGATCAGCCCCAGCATTTT,CSARVTGGDQPQHF
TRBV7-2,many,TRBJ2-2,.,TGTGCCAGCAGCTTTACCCATAACGGGGAGCTGTTTTTT,CASSFTHNGELFF